This T cell receptor (beta chain) was observed in a study of blood T cell repertoires in COVID-19. In its sample, this clone was seen once. The CDR3 is made up of 12 amino acids. Trimming pared 5 bases from V and 6 bases from J, leaving 7 bases between. Germline V CDR1 and CDR2: SGHTA, FQGNSA. Per the original methods: Estimated nucleated cell counts came from reference gene primer amplification. Method: immunoSEQ multiplex PCR; TCRdb's copy keeps in-frame clones and lacks some. The V and J calls and clone size are taken from that table; D and trimming were inferred from the DNA. The sample carries 430,000 or so clones, around nine tenths recorded once.

V gene TRBV7-2 combines with J gene TRBJ2-2; D ambiguous. Sequencing was done on a sample of PBMCs or T cells enriched from blood (not recorded which). This clonotype was obtained from a middle-aged woman who had recovered from COVID-19. CDR3 sequence: CASSPPAGELFF. The DNA of the CDR3 is TGTGCCAGCAGCCCGCCAGCCGGGGAGCTGTTTTTT.